This T cell receptor beta chain was captured by sequencing in a study of T cells in Graves' hyperthyroidism and ophthalmopathy. General observations from the study: Classification by a 13 V-J model distinguished ophthalmopathy from stable hyperthyroidism.

Diagnoses rested on clinical symptoms, serum thyroxine and TRAb, thyroid ultrasound and orbital computed tomography. The germline gives CDR1 GTSNPN, CDR2 SVGIG (reference sequence). Trimming pared 4 bases from V and 7 bases from J, leaving 14 bases between. CDR3 size: 12 residues. The TCR beta CDR3 regions underwent amplification using RNA transcripts as the source. With the HTBI primer set, the TCR CDR3 went through a first round of RT-PCR. Each CDR3 protein is one row after TCRdb ran MiXCR on the multiplex PCR reads. The sample holds about 640,000 distinct CDR3 sequences; about a fifth are singletons and the top ten take about 35%. There are a few counts of this clonotype. The antigen is unknown.

Sequencing was done on a sample of blood. This sequence originates from a man younger than 40 with Graves' ophthalmopathy. This chain links TRBV30 with TRBJ2-7; D may match TRBD1 or TRBD2 (6 bases each). In DNA form, the CDR3 reads TGTGCCTGGATGTCGGGGGCGCAGGAGCAGTACTTC. Encoded protein: CAWMSGAQEQYF.